The sequence of this T cell receptor (beta chain) was determined in a study of post-analysis software for immune sequencing data. At the level of the study: Progressive-relapsing, secondary progressive and relapsing-remitting multiple sclerosis were among the disease courses included.

The library was made from cDNA and included unique molecular identifiers. T cells numbering roughly 0.95 to 10 million yielded about 500,000 cDNA molecules. TCRdb re-called the PCR reads through MiXCR, storing one row per CDR3 protein. This table holds about 820,000 distinct CDR3 sequences, approximately 57% found once. Study-wide results and limits: Patients with multiple sclerosis recorded significantly lower normalized Chao1 diversity than controls, the study found. Strong co-clustering by F measure linked samples that shared a preparation batch. Relative to controls, patients had several TRBV segments at higher frequency, with TRBV5-6, TRBV5-1 and TRBV20-1 among these.

Remarks on this clonotype: Its antigen is not identified.

The CDR3 has 14 residues. Trimming removed 3 bases from V and 6 bases from J; junction bases left unmatched: 2. This chain links TRBV12-3 or TRBV12-4 with TRBJ2-1; 10 bases line up with TRBD2. This clonotype was sampled from a girl aged 5-17 years with multiple sclerosis. The sequenced sample was blood. CDR3 protein: CASSFSGRANEQFF. CDR3 DNA sequence: TGTGCCAGCAGTTTCAGCGGGAGGGCCAATGAGCAGTTCTTC.